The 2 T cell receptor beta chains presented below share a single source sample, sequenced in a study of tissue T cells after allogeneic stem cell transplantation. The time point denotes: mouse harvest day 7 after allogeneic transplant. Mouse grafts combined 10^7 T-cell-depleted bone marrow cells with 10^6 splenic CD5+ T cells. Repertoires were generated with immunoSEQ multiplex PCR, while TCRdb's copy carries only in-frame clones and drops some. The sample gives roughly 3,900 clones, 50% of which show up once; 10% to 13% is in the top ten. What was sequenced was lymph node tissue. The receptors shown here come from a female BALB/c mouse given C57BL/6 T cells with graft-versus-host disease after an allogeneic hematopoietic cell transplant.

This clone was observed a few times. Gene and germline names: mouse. The CDR3 loop is CASSQGGRRNERLFF. The CDR3 bases that were read are TGTGCCAGCAGCCAAGGGGGTAGGAGAAACGAAAGATTATTT. The gene calls are TRBV2 and TRBJ1-4; D not resolved. The read terminates 1 residue before the CDR3 end, so the remaining end is supplied by the germline J gene. With 1 base removed from V and 5 bases from J, the gap between germline ends came to 11 bases. CDR3 length: 15 amino acids. Germline loops: CDR1 LGHNA, CDR2 YSYQKL. The entire variable domain, with the rest obtained from reference TRBV2 and TRBJ1-4, is as follows: DPKIIQKPKYLVAVTGSEKILICEQYLGHNAMYWYRQSAKKPLEFMFSYSYQKLMDNQTASSRFQPQSSKKNHLDLQITALKPDDSATYFCASSQGGRRNERLFFGHGTKLSVL.

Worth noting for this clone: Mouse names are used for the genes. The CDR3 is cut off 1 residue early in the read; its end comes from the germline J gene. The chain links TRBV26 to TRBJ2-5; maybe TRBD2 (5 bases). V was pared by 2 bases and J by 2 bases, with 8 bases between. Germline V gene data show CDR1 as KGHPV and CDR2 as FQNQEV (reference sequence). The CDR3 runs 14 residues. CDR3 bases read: TGTGCCAGCAGTCTGACTGGACTCCAAGACACCCAGTAC. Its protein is CASSLTGLQDTQY. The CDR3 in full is CASSLTGLQDTQYF.